A selection of T cell receptor beta chains follows, all from one sample in a study of cytomegalovirus exposure and HLA in healthy donors. Data came from immunoSEQ multiplex PCR; TCRdb stores just in-frame clones and leaves some out. Altogether fewer than 180,000 clones are present, about 64% being singletons, with the ten largest covering approximately 6.6%. The sample consisted of PBMCs. Receptors were obtained from a woman in her sixties or seventies in good health and CMV-seropositive. Each CDR3 is given with its conserved first and last residue.

v_gene,j_gene,CDR3aa
TRBV5-4,TRBJ2-1,CASSPQDYNEQFF
TRBV7-2,TRBJ1-4,CASSLGHRGTEKLFF
TRBV6-4,TRBJ1-4,CASSPREKLFF
TRBV10-3,TRBJ2-3,CAISDREADTQYF
TRBV6-5,TRBJ1-1,CASSYSYTAMNTEAFF
TRBV27,TRBJ1-1,CASSLFGSVNTEAFF
TRBV19,TRBJ1-1,CASSRHGHENTEAFF
TRBV4-1,TRBJ2-1,CASSQGTTDYNEQFF
TRBV11-3,TRBJ2-1,CASSLAGLAGFNKQFF
TRBV7-3,TRBJ2-2,CASSFTNNNGELFF
TRBV19,TRBJ1-1,CASSIVETMNTEAFF
TRBV5-8,TRBJ2-5,CASSLGTGGLQETQYF
TRBV5-1,TRBJ1-4,CASSLGQGGEKLFF
TRBV6-5,TRBJ2-2,CASRSTGELFF
TRBV28,TRBJ1-1,CAGQRGWNTEAFF
TRBV28,TRBJ1-4,CASSSQGRDLKLFF
TRBV7-2,TRBJ2-2,CASSMGQGDTGELFF
TRBV28,TRBJ2-7,CASSFVDRTYEQYF
TRBV7-2,TRBJ2-7,CASSLIGGGRASGSYEQYF
TRBV7-9,TRBJ1-5,CASSRRGGVDQPQHF
TRBV7-3,TRBJ1-2,CASSVRGTDTVDGYTF
TRBV10-2,TRBJ1-1,CASSDLIKGTALLTEAFF
TRBV5-6,TRBJ1-5,CASSLSNQPQHF
TRBV9,TRBJ1-3,CASSYTGGTGNTIYF
TRBV28,TRBJ1-5,CASSLNRGQPQHF
TRBV30,TRBJ1-4,CAWSLTGANEKLFF
TRBV5-1,TRBJ2-7,CASSLGYGGLAGSEQYF
TRBV5-1,TRBJ2-3,CASSLQSFPTSTDTQYF
TRBV30,TRBJ2-5,CAWSVGGFRQETQYF
TRBV7-2,TRBJ1-4,CASSLEGQGRGNEKLFF
TRBV7-9,TRBJ1-4,CASSLKGATNEKLFF
TRBV29-1,TRBJ2-1,CSVEAREGNNEQFF
TRBV15,TRBJ2-3,CATSRDGLAGIDTQYF
TRBV7-8,TRBJ2-1,CASGGLALFF
TRBV7-9,TRBJ2-1,CASSSKTTGAYNEQFF
TRBV2,TRBJ2-3,CASSARGRELRSDTQYF
TRBV7-9,TRBJ1-1,CASSLEGTGGTEAFF